This T cell receptor (beta chain) is drawn from a study of T cell responses to AZD1222 COVID-19 vaccine. Study-level information: Pooled samples include second doses given at about 4 or 12 weeks.

Sequenced by immunoSEQ multiplex PCR; TCRdb stores in-frame clones only, minus some. The data show tens of thousands of clones, about 90% seen once. Broader study findings: Females outnumbered males among donors, who were mostly white British; clonal diversity was possibly underestimated. The CD4 TCRs associated with vaccination extended across spike and predominated at 160-218 and 743-854.

On this clone: Its target is unknown.

The germline CDR1 and CDR2 sequences are SNHLY and FYNNEI. Trimming pared 8 bases from V and 2 bases from J, leaving 14 bases between. CDR3 size: 14 residues. The chain employs TRBV2 and TRBJ2-3; perhaps TRBD1 as D (5 bases). The material sequenced was peripheral blood, taken on day 0 of AZD1222 vaccination. The clonotype was recovered from an adult in good health. The CDR3 nucleotides read TGTGCCAGCCTGAGACAGTCCCACACAGATACGCAGTATTTT. Translated, it gives CASLRQSHTDTQYF.